Each of the 25 T cell receptor beta chains below was sequenced from the same sample in a study of shared clonotypes between healthy human individuals. Produced via immunoSEQ multiplex PCR; TCRdb's table is partial and in-frame only. The top ten hold 9.5% to 15% of the sample, which has under 600,000 clones, around 78% seen once. The sequencing input was PBMCs. The receptors originated from a woman aged 40 to 55 in good health. Some clones in this sample may be carry-over from other donors' samples.

This clone occurred a few times. Here the CDR3 reads CASSVRVGTEAFF. CDR3 nucleotides: TGTGCCAGCAGTGTTAGGGTTGGCACTGAAGCTTTCTTT. V gene TRBV28 combines with J gene TRBJ1-1; D gene uncertain. The CDR3 is 13 amino acids. V gave up 5 bases and J gave up 4 bases, with 11 bases separating them. Germline V CDR1 and CDR2: MDHEN, SYDVKM.

The chain recombines TRBV27 with TRBJ2-5; 7 bases map to TRBD2. The germline V gene encodes CDR1 MNHEY and CDR2 SMNVEV (reference sequence). V was clipped by 6 bases and J by 1 base; unmatched bases: 14. The CDR3 is made up of 17 amino acids. The DNA for the CDR3 is TGTGCCAGCAGACCGGCGTGGGGCGGGAGATCCCAAGAGACCCAGTACTTC. This translates into CASRPAWGGRSQETQYF.

The V gene is TRBV4-3, the J gene TRBJ2-5, with D possibly being TRBD1 (5 bases). CDR3 length equals 16 residues. Trimming took off 0 bases at V and 4 bases at J, with 15 bases between the two ends. Per the germline V gene, CDR1 is LGHNA and CDR2 is YSLEER. The CDR3 region is CASSQDSQGRGETQYF. The CDR3, as DNA: TGCGCCAGCAGCCAAGATTCGCAGGGAAGAGGAGAGACCCAGTACTTC.

The genes are TRBV28 and TRBJ2-5; TRBD2 matches 7 bases. The CDR3 spans 14 residues. After removal of 3 bases from V and 3 bases from J, the junction contained 4 bases not matched to a gene. Germline V gives CDR1 MDHEN, CDR2 SYDVKM. The CDR3 loop is CASSFASGKETQYF. CDR3 coding DNA: TGTGCCAGCAGTTTTGCTAGCGGTAAAGAGACCCAGTACTTC.

The genes are TRBV7-9 and TRBJ2-1; no clear D gene. CDR1 and CDR2 from the germline V gene are SEHNR and FQNEAQ (reference sequence). V dropped 1 base and J dropped 9 bases, with 16 bases sitting between them. This CDR3 region has 15 residues. DNA of the CDR3: TGTGCCAGCAGCTTAGTCCTAGTTGGGGTTGGTGAGCAGTTCTTC. This sequence encodes CASSLVLVGVGEQFF. Full variable domain (rest looked up from reference TRBV7-9 and TRBJ2-1): DTGVSQNPRHKITKRGQNVTFRCDPISEHNRLYWYRQTLGQGPEFLTYFQNEAQLEKSRLLSDRFSAERPKGSFSTLEIQRTEQGDSAMYLCASSLVLVGVGEQFFGPGTRLTVL.

The genes are TRBV6-1 and TRBJ2-5; a possible D gene is TRBD1 (5 bases). From germline, CDR1 is MNHNS and CDR2 SASEGT. With 5 bases removed from V and 1 base from J, the gap between germline ends came to 11 bases. The length of the CDR3 is 14 residues. The CDR3 DNA reads TGTGCCAGCAGTTCCATCGACAGCCAAGAGACCCAGTACTTC. Protein sequence: CASSSIDSQETQYF.

As for this clone: A far bigger clonotype differs at one base, so this is likely a read error. The chain recombines TRBV2 with TRBJ2-2; D is undetermined. Germline CDR1 is SNHLY and CDR2 is FYNNEI. Trimming stripped 5 bases from V and 6 bases from J, with 16 bases between. The CDR3 sequence is 15 residues long. The DNA for the CDR3 is TGTGCCAGCAGTCCACCAGCAGCCTGGGCCGGGGAGCTGTTTTTT. This sequence encodes CASSPPAAWAGELFF.

This chain uses TRBV28 with TRBJ2-7; D not resolved. The CDR3 consists of 13 residues. Trimming stripped 2 bases from V and 3 bases from J, with 8 bases between. The germline gives CDR1 MDHEN, CDR2 SYDVKM. The CDR3 DNA reads TGTGCCAGCAGTTTAATCGGCGGCTACGAGCAGTACTTC. Amino acid sequence: CASSLIGGYEQYF.

This chain connects TRBV29-1 to TRBJ2-7; 11 nucleotides match TRBD2. The CDR3 has 14 residues. V lost 1 base to trimming and J lost 3 bases; unmatched junction nucleotides: 2. Germline lookup yields CDR1 SQVTM and CDR2 ANQGSEA. The CDR3 protein is CSVEGLAGGYEQYF. The CDR3 DNA follows: TGCAGCGTTGAAGGGCTAGCGGGAGGCTACGAGCAGTACTTC.

The chain uses TRBV25-1 and TRBJ1-5, with D unresolved. V was clipped by 3 bases and J by 4 bases, with 7 bases between them. The germline gives CDR1 MGHDK, CDR2 SYGVNS. The CDR3 runs to 13 residues. The CDR3 sequence is CASSEYGNQPQHF. Here the CDR3 DNA reads TGTGCCAGCAGTGAGTACGGGAATCAGCCCCAGCATTTT.

The chain combines TRBV4-1 with TRBJ1-2, with D possibly matching TRBD1 (5 bases). Looked up from germline, CDR1 is MGHRA and CDR2 is YSYEKL. Trimming removed 1 base from V and 1 base from J, with 16 bases in between. The length of the CDR3 is 17 residues. This chain's CDR3 is CASSQAGRGGLNYGYTF. The CDR3 region has the DNA TGCGCCAGCAGCCAAGCCGGGAGGGGAGGTCTTAACTATGGCTACACCTTC.

This clone has more than one count but fewer than ten. The chain joins TRBV5-8 to TRBJ2-3; perhaps TRBD2 as D (6 bases). This CDR3 has 16 amino acids. Germline V CDR1 and CDR2: SGHTS, YDEGEE. Trimming pared 0 bases from V and 2 bases from J, leaving 13 bases between. The CDR3 sequence: CASSLGLAHYTDTQYF. CDR3 bases: TGTGCCAGCAGCTTGGGGCTAGCGCATTACACAGATACGCAGTATTTT.

This chain uses TRBV5-1 with TRBJ2-3; no clear D. V was shortened by 0 bases and J by 0 bases, with 8 bases between the two germline ends. This CDR3 contains 15 residues. CDR1 is SGHRS, CDR2 YFSETQ, per germline. As DNA, the CDR3 is TGCGCCAGCAGCTTGGAGGCACCGAGCACAGATACGCAGTATTTT. Its protein product is CASSLEAPSTDTQYF.

V and J are TRBV10-2 and TRBJ1-1; 12 bases match TRBD1. The trim removed 3 bases at V and 10 bases at J, leaving 12 bases unmatched. Germline CDR1 and CDR2: WSHSY and SAAADI. The CDR3 runs 16 residues. CDR3 in DNA: TGCGCCAGCAGTGACTCCGGGACAGGGGGCGCCGTGGGAGCTTTCTTT. Amino acids: CASSDSGTGGAVGAFF.

The chain uses TRBV14 and TRBJ2-3; possible D gene TRBD1, 6 bases. The CDR3 sequence is 14 residues long. V dropped 4 bases and J dropped 2 bases, with 10 bases sitting between them. Germline-derived CDR1 and CDR2 are SGHDN and FVKESK. CDR3 nucleotide sequence: TGTGCCAGCAGCCCGGGACACAACACAGATACGCAGTATTTT. Translating it yields CASSPGHNTDTQYF.

With regard to this clone: Other nucleotide sequences in the sample specify the same CDR3. The V gene is TRBV5-4, the J gene TRBJ2-7; possible D gene TRBD2, 5 bases. Per the germline V gene, CDR1 is SGHNT and CDR2 is YYREEE (reference sequence). CDR3 length: 12 residues. V was shortened by 0 bases and J by 7 bases, with 8 bases between the two germline ends. The CDR3 loop is CASSLGRNEQYF. The CDR3 nucleotides read TGTGCCAGCAGCTTGGGGAGGAATGAGCAGTACTTC. The entire variable domain, with the rest obtained from reference TRBV5-4 and TRBJ2-7, is as follows: ETGVTQSPTHLIKTRGQQVTLRCSSQSGHNTVSWYQQALGQGPQFIFQYYREEENGRGNFPPRFSGLQFPNYSSELNVNALELDDSALYLCASSLGRNEQYFGPGTRLTVT.

V and J are TRBV4-2 and TRBJ1-4; D not certain. Trimming took 7 bases from V and 8 from J, leaving 23 bases between them. The CDR3 has 16 amino acids. Germline CDR1 LGHNA, CDR2 YNFKEQ. The CDR3 spells CASTLSEGTIREKLFF. The CDR3 nucleotides are TGTGCCAGCACCCTGTCAGAGGGAACAATTCGGGAAAAACTGTTTTTT.

The chain has TRBV19 and TRBJ2-7; maybe TRBD2 (6 bases). The CDR3 runs to 14 residues. The V end lost 6 bases, the J end lost 7 bases, and 19 bases lay between the germline ends. From germline, CDR1 is LNHDA and CDR2 SQIVND (reference sequence). Here the CDR3 reads CASSPVGPAGEQYF. The CDR3 nucleotides read TGTGCCAGTAGCCCCGTGGGGCCGGCGGGAGAGCAGTACTTC.

The chain links TRBV7-3 to TRBJ2-1; 7 positions agree with TRBD2. The V gene's germline CDR1 is SGHTA and CDR2 FQGTGA. The CDR3 loop spans 15 amino acids. V was clipped by 1 base and J by 6 bases; unmatched bases: 6. In nucleotides, the CDR3 is TGTGCCAGCAGCTTAATGGCTAGCGGTCCCAATGAGCAGTTCTTC. This codes for CASSLMASGPNEQFF.

The chain has TRBV2 and TRBJ1-1; D unresolved. The V gene lost 7 bases and the J gene lost 4 bases, with 10 bases spanning the gap. The CDR3 contains 12 residues. Germline lookup yields CDR1 SNHLY and CDR2 FYNNEI. CDR3 loop: CASKGEGTEAFF. The CDR3 DNA reads TGTGCCAGCAAAGGCGAGGGCACTGAAGCTTTCTTT. Full variable domain (missing parts from reference TRBV2 and TRBJ1-1): EPEVTQTPSHQVTQMGQEVILRCVPISNHLYFYWYRQILGQKVEFLVSFYNNEISEKSEIFDDQFSVERPDGSNFTLKIRSTKLEDSAMYFCASKGEGTEAFFGQGTRLTVV.

This clone appeared a single time. The V gene is TRBV18, the J gene TRBJ1-1; D not certain. The V gene's germline CDR1 is KGHSH and CDR2 LQKENI. V was shortened by 1 base and J by 2 bases, with 14 bases between the two germline ends. The CDR3 covers 16 residues. CDR3 nucleotides: TGTGCCAGCTCACCACTACGGGAAGGGAGTAACACTGAAGCTTTCTTT. This gives the protein CASSPLREGSNTEAFF.

The V and J genes are TRBV5-1 and TRBJ1-3; 7 bases map to TRBD1. The CDR3 is made up of 17 amino acids. The ends lost 4 bases at V and 0 bases at J; junction bases unmatched: 10. Germline V lookup: CDR1 SGHRS, CDR2 YFSETQ. The CDR3 spells CASSLSTGTGSGNTIYF. The DNA for the CDR3 is TGCGCCAGCAGCCTCTCGACAGGGACCGGCTCTGGAAACACCATATATTTT.

This clone was observed a handful of times. V is TRBV18 and J is TRBJ1-1, with no clear D. The germline CDR1 and CDR2 sequences are KGHSH and LQKENI. The CDR3 has 15 amino acids. Trimming pared 3 bases from V and 0 bases from J, leaving 11 bases between. The CDR3 loop reads CASSPLVTMNTEAFF. DNA for the CDR3: TGTGCCAGCTCACCGCTGGTTACTATGAACACTGAAGCTTTCTTT.

The chain joins TRBV10-3 to TRBJ1-4, with D maybe TRBD1 (6 bases). CDR1 and CDR2 (germline): ENHRY, SYGVKD. The CDR3 is 14 amino acids. The V end lost 11 bases, the J end lost 6 bases, and 19 bases lay between the germline ends. The CDR3 here is CAVAPGAGDEKLFF. The CDR3 DNA reads TGTGCCGTTGCACCAGGGGCAGGGGATGAAAAACTGTTTTTT.

This clone showed up many times. The CDR3 here is CASKLTVSEEPQHF. In DNA, the CDR3 is TGTGCCAGCAAGTTGACAGTCTCAGAGGAGCCCCAGCATTTT. The chain joins TRBV2 to TRBJ1-5; a possible D gene is TRBD1 (5 bases). Per germline, CDR1 SNHLY and CDR2 FYNNEI. The CDR3 has 14 amino acids. Trimming shortened V by 7 bases and J by 8 bases, and 18 bases separated the two germline ends.